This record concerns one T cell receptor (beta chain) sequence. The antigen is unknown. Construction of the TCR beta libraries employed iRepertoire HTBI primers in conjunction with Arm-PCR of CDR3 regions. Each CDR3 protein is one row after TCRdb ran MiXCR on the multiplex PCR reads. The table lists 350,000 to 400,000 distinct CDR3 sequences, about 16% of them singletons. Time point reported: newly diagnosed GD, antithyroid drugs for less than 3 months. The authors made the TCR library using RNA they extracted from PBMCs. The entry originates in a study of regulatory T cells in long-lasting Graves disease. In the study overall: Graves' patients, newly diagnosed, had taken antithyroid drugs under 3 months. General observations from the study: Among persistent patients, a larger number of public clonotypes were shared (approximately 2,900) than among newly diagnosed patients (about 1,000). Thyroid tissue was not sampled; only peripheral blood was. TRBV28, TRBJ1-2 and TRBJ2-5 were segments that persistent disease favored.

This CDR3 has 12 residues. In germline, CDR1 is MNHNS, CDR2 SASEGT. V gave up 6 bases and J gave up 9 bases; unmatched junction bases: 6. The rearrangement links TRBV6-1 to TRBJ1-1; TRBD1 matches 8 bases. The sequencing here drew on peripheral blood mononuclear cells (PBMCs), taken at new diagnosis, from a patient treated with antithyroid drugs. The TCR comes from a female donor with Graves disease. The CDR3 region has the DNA TGTGCCAGCAGACCCGGGACAGGCAAAGCTTTCTTT. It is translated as CASRPGTGKAFF.